This TCR beta chain was profiled in a study of shared clonotypes between healthy human individuals. For every subset, genomic DNA was evenly distributed across several immunoSEQ plates. This table comes from immunoSEQ multiplex PCR, and its TCRdb copy is limited to in-frame clones, with some not included. The sample shows about a million clones, approximately 75% of them seen only once. For this clone: No antigen is known for it.

Broader study findings: Across a few donors, naive CD4 shared around 5.4%, naive CD8 around 3.5%, memory CD4 more than 2%, memory CD8 0.4% to 0.5%. Incomplete sequencing of sorted subsets was indicated by rarefaction despite large depth. Generation probabilities of non-shared clonotypes were lower (relative to those shared by all four donors).

CDR3 length: 16 residues. Losses at the gene ends were 3 bases for V and 6 bases for J; bases not matched to a gene: 7. Germline values: CDR1 WNHNN, CDR2 SYGVQD (reference sequence). The genes are TRBV10-1 and TRBJ2-1; TRBD2 matches 11 bases. Sequencing was carried out using memory CD4+ T cells from PBMCs. Stated subset: CD45RA-negative fraction. The TCR sequence derives from a man younger than 30 in good health. Some clones in this sample may be carry-over from other donors' samples. The CDR3: CASSELASGRTNEQFF. CDR3 coding DNA: TGCGCCAGCAGTGAATTGGCTAGCGGGAGGACCAATGAGCAGTTCTTC.